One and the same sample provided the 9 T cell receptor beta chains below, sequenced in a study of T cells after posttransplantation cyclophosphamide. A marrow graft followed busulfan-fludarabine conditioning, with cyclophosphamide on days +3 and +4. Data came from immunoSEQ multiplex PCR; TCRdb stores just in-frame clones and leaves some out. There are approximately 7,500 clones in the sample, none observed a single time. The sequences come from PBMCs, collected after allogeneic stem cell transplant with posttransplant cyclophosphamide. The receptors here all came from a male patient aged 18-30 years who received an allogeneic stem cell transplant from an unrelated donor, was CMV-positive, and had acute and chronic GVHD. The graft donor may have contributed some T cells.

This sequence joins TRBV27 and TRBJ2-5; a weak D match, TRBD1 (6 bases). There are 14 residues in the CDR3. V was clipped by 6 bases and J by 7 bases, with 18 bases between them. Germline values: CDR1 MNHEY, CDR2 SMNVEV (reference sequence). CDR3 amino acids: CASRRQGTSGTQYF. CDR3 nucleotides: TGTGCCAGCAGACGGCAGGGGACCTCGGGGACCCAGTACTTC.

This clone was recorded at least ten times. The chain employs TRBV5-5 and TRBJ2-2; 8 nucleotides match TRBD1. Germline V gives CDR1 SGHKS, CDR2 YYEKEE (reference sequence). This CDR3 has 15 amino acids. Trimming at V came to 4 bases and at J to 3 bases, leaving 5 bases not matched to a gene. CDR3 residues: CASSKDRADTGELFF. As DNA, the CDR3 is TGTGCCAGCAGCAAGGACAGGGCTGACACCGGGGAGCTGTTTTTT. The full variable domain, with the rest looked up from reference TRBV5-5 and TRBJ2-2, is DAGVTQSPTHLIKTRGQQVTLRCSPISGHKSVSWYQQVLGQGPQFIFQYYEKEERGRGNFPDRFSARQFPNYSSELNVNALLLGDSALYLCASSKDRADTGELFFGEGSRLTVL.

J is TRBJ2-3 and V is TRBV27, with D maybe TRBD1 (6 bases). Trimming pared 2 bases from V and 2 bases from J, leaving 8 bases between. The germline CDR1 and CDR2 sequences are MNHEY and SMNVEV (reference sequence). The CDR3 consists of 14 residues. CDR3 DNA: TGTGCCAGCAGTTTAAACAGGGCCACAGATACGCAGTATTTT. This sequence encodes CASSLNRATDTQYF.

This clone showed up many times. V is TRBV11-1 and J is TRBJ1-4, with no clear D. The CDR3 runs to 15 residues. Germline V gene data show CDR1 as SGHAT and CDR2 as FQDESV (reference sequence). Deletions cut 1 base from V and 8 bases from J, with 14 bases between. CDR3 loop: CASSLGSQVQEKLFF. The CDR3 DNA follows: TGTGCCAGCAGCTTAGGCTCCCAGGTACAGGAAAAACTGTTTTTT.

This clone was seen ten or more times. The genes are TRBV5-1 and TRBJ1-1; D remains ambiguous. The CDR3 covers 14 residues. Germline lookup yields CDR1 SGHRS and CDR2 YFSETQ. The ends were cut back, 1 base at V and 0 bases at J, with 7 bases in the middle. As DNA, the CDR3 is TGCGCCAGCAGCTTGTCGGGAATGAACACTGAAGCTTTCTTT. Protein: CASSLSGMNTEAFF.

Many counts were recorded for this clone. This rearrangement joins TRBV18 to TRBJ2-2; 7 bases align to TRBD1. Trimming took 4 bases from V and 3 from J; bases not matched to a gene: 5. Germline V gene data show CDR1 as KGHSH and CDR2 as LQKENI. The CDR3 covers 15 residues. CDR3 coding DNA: TGTGCCAGCTCACTGGGACAGCTAGACACCGGGGAGCTGTTTTTT. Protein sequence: CASSLGQLDTGELFF.

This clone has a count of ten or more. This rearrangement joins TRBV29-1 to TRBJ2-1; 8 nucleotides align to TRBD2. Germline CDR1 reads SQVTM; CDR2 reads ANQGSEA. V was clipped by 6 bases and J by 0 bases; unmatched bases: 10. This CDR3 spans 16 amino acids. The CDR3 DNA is TGCAGCGTCCTCAATATAGCGGGGAGCTCCTACAATGAGCAGTTCTTC. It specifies CSVLNIAGSSYNEQFF.

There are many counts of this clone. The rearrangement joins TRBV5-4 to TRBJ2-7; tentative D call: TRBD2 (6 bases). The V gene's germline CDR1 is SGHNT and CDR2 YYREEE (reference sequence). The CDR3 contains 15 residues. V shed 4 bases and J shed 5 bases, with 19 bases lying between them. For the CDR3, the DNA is TGTGCCAGCAGCCCGACGGCGGGGAAGGGAGACGAGCAGTACTTC. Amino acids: CASSPTAGKGDEQYF.

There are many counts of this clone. CDR3: CASSVLVGVFPNYGYTF. The CDR3 DNA follows: TGTGCCAGCAGTGTATTGGTAGGGGTCTTTCCTAACTATGGCTACACCTTC. The genes are TRBV2 and TRBJ1-2; D is perhaps TRBD1 (5 bases). Germline V gene sequence: CDR1 SNHLY, CDR2 FYNNEI. Trimming took 4 bases from V and 0 from J, leaving 18 bases between them. This CDR3 is 17 amino acids long.